These 15 T cell receptor beta chains came from one sample sequenced in a study of T cell responses to AZD1222 COVID-19 vaccine. Sequenced by immunoSEQ multiplex PCR; TCRdb stores in-frame clones only, minus some. The sample records under 80,000 clones, about four fifths being singletons. The specimen was peripheral blood, collected on day 0 of MenACWY control vaccination. Every receptor here comes from an adult in good health.

The chain is built from TRBV18 and TRBJ1-1; 10 bases map to TRBD1. Germline V gene data show CDR1 as KGHSH and CDR2 as LQKENI. CDR3 length: 15 residues. Unmatched junction bases numbered 10, after V lost 8 bases and J lost 4 bases. CDR3 in DNA: TGTGCCAGCACCGGACAGGGGGAGAGAGGCACTGAAGCTTTCTTT. Protein sequence: CASTGQGERGTEAFF.

This clone was seen once. The gene calls are TRBV19 and TRBJ1-3; D ambiguous. Trimming stripped 7 bases from V and 2 bases from J, with 15 bases between. The germline gives CDR1 LNHDA, CDR2 SQIVND (reference sequence). CDR3 length: 15 residues. CDR3 bases: TGTGCCAGTACCCCATACCAAGGAGCTGGAAACACCATATATTTT. Translation: CASTPYQGAGNTIYF.

This clone was observed a handful of times. CDR3 sequence (DNA): TGTGCCAGCTCACCACAGCCGGGCTCCGATGGCTACACCTTC. As protein: CASSPQPGSDGYTF. The chain has TRBV18 and TRBJ1-2; D not resolved. V shed 1 base and J shed 6 bases, with 12 bases lying between them. Germline V gene lookup returns CDR1 KGHSH and CDR2 LQKENI. The CDR3 covers 14 residues.

This chain joins TRBV11-2 and TRBJ2-1; 10 nucleotides agree with TRBD2. The CDR3 is 15 amino acids. Germline V gene lookup returns CDR1 SGHAT and CDR2 FQNNGV. V lost 2 bases, J lost 7 bases, and 5 bases stayed unmatched. In DNA, the CDR3 is TGTGCCAGCAGCTTATCGGGACTAGCGACTAATGAGCAGTTCTTC. The encoded protein is CASSLSGLATNEQFF.

This chain joins TRBV7-2 and TRBJ2-1; tentatively, D is TRBD2 (5 bases). V was clipped by 6 bases and J by 9 bases, with 12 bases between them. Germline V gene sequence: CDR1 SGHTA, CDR2 FQGNSA. The CDR3 is 12 residues long. The CDR3 DNA follows: TGTGCCAGCAGTCTGGACTGGCGTGAGCAGTTCTTC. Amino acids: CASSLDWREQFF.

This clone was counted only a few times. V and J are TRBV5-6 and TRBJ1-6; the D is unclear. CDR3 length: 15 amino acids. CDR1 is SGHDT, CDR2 YYEEEE, per germline. V was shortened by 4 bases and J by 7 bases, with 15 bases between the two germline ends. The DNA of the CDR3 is TGTGCCAGCAGCATTTTAGCCCGGGAGAATTCACCCCTCCACTTT. It encodes CASSILARENSPLHF.

The count of this clone is one. The J gene is TRBJ1-3, the V gene TRBV6-5; tentative D call: TRBD1 (5 bases). The germline V gene encodes CDR1 MNHEY and CDR2 SVGAGI. V lost 6 bases and J 0 bases, leaving 12 bases between the germline ends. CDR3 length equals 15 residues. The CDR3 region has the DNA TGTGCCAGCAGCCGGGACCCAAGCTCTGGAAACACCATATATTTT. It yields the protein CASSRDPSSGNTIYF.

The chain recombines TRBV21-1 with TRBJ1-2. TRBV21-1 corresponds to a pseudogene. The CDR3 has 14 amino acids. The CDR3 nucleotides read TGTGCCAGCAGTAAATTAATTCCTAACTATGGCTACACCTTC. Protein product: CASSKLIPNYGYTF.

V usage is TRBV6-5 and J usage is TRBJ2-7; a weak D match, TRBD1 (6 bases). The germline gives CDR1 MNHEY, CDR2 SVGAGI. The CDR3 is made up of 13 amino acids. Trimming cost V 11 bases and J 3 bases, with 17 bases left between them. CDR3 sequence reads: CAGSFGTNYEQYF. The CDR3 DNA is TGTGCCGGTTCTTTCGGGACAAACTACGAGCAGTACTTC.

This clone was seen a handful of times. CDR3 in amino acids: CASSHSGETQYF. In nucleotides, the CDR3 is TGTGCCAGCAGCCACTCTGGGGAGACCCAGTACTTC. The chain couples TRBV3-1 (or the pseudogene TRBV3-2) to TRBJ2-5; no clear D. The germline V gene encodes CDR1 LGHDT and CDR2 YNNKEL (reference sequence). The CDR3 has 12 amino acids. Trimming pared 3 bases from V and 5 bases from J, leaving 7 bases between.

The chain carries TRBV7-2 and TRBJ2-3, with no clear D. With 3 bases removed from V and 5 bases from J, the gap between germline ends came to 12 bases. This CDR3 spans 14 amino acids. Germline values: CDR1 SGHTA, CDR2 FQGNSA. DNA for the CDR3: TGTGCCAGCAGCTTTTTGGGTTCCGGAGATACGCAGTATTTT. It yields the protein CASSFLGSGDTQYF.

The V call is TRBV9, the J call TRBJ2-2; D not certain. This CDR3 is 13 amino acids long. Trimming shortened V by 0 bases and J by 4 bases, and 4 bases separated the two germline ends. Per germline, CDR1 SGDLS and CDR2 YYNGEE. The CDR3 DNA sequence: TGTGCCAGCAGCGTAGGGGTCACCGGGGAGCTGTTTTTT. It encodes CASSVGVTGELFF. The whole variable domain, remainder taken from reference TRBV9 and TRBJ2-2, is DSGVTQTPKHLITATGQRVTLRCSPRSGDLSVYWYQQSLDQGLQFLIQYYNGEERAKGNILERFSAQQFPDLHSELNLSSLELGDSALYFCASSVGVTGELFFGEGSRLTVL.

This sequence joins TRBV2 and TRBJ1-5, with 10 bases identical to TRBD1. This CDR3 comprises 14 residues. CDR1 and CDR2 from the germline V gene are SNHLY and FYNNEI. J gave up 9 bases and V 5 bases, and 7 bases lay outside the gene matches. CDR3 nucleotides: TGTGCCAGCAGTTTGGGACAGGGGTATCGGCCCCAGCATTTT. It encodes CASSLGQGYRPQHF.

This clone was seen only once. The CDR3 DNA is TGCGCCAGCAGCTTGGAGGCGCACTCTGGAAACACCATATATTTT. Translation gives CASSLEAHSGNTIYF. The chain couples TRBV5-1 to TRBJ1-3; no reliable D call. Germline CDR1 is SGHRS and CDR2 is YFSETQ. Trimming left V 0 bases short and J 0 bases short, with 7 bases between. This CDR3 has 15 amino acids.

The genes are TRBV18 and TRBJ2-6; D perhaps matches TRBD1 (5 bases). The V gene's germline CDR1 is KGHSH and CDR2 LQKENI. The CDR3 sequence is 15 residues long. The V end was cut by 2 bases, the J end by 2 bases, with 7 bases between. This chain's CDR3 is CASSPSGTGANVLTF. In DNA form, the CDR3 reads TGTGCCAGCTCACCATCAGGGACTGGGGCCAACGTCCTGACTTTC. Full variable domain (rest looked up from reference TRBV18 and TRBJ2-6): NAGVMQNPRHLVRRRGQEARLRCSPMKGHSHVYWYRQLPEEGLKFMVYLQKENIIDESGMPKERFSAEFPKEGPSILRIQQVVRGDSAAYFCASSPSGTGANVLTFGAGSRLTVL.